This is a list of T cell receptor beta chains from one sample in a study of blood T cell repertoires in COVID-19. Assay used: immunoSEQ multiplex PCR; TCRdb lists only in-frame clones, some missing. The sample shows about 370,000 clones, roughly nine tenths of them seen only once. The sample taken for sequencing was peripheral blood. These receptors were obtained from a young woman with COVID-19, enrolled during active disease. The CDR3 runs from the conserved cysteine through the conserved F or W. D genes are given only for firm matches. Size is stated for part of the rows, as once, few or many counts, or as a class when the clone is expanded.

CASSTRVQGNEKLFF	TGTGCCAGCAGCACTAGGGTACAGGGGAATGAAAAACTGTTTTTT	.	TRBD1	TRBJ1-4	TRBV7-2
CASSEQGSDTQYF	TGTGCCAGCAGCGAACAGGGTTCAGATACGCAGTATTTT	.	.	TRBJ2-3	TRBV6-2/TRBV6-3
CASSLEWREYNEQFF	TGTGCCAGCAGCTTAGAGTGGCGGGAGTACAATGAGCAGTTCTTC	.	TRBD2	TRBJ2-1	TRBV11-2
CASSYGTGGTEAFF	TGCGCCAGCAGCTACGGGACAGGGGGAACTGAAGCTTTCTTT	.	TRBD1	TRBJ1-1	TRBV5-1
CASSRQTGTDTQYF	TGTGCCAGCAGTCGACAAACGGGAACAGATACGCAGTATTTT	.	.	TRBJ2-3	TRBV6-5
CASSQALAGKETQYF	TGCGCCAGCAGCCAAGCCCTAGCGGGGAAAGAGACCCAGTACTTC	few	TRBD2	TRBJ2-5	TRBV4-1
CASSSRGGVQETQYF	TGTGCCAGCAGCTCGCGGGGGGGAGTCCAAGAGACCCAGTACTTC	.	TRBD2	TRBJ2-5	TRBV7-2
CASSSRGLGYEETQYF	TGTGCCAGCAGTTCCCGAGGGTTGGGGTACGAAGAGACCCAGTACTTC	.	.	TRBJ2-5	TRBV6-5
CASSLAVTGGKLFF	TGTGCCAGCAGCTTAGCGGTAACCGGCGGAAAACTGTTTTTT	.	.	TRBJ1-4	TRBV11-2
CASRGTSGELGTQYF	TGTGCCAGCAGAGGGACTAGCGGAGAGTTAGGGACCCAGTACTTC	.	TRBD2	TRBJ2-5	TRBV2
CASSPNRQGTDTQYF	TGTGCCAGCAGCCCTAATCGACAGGGCACAGATACGCAGTATTTT	.	.	TRBJ2-3	TRBV11-2
CASSLGGGTRKTQYF	TGTGCCAGCAGCTTAGGAGGCGGAACTCGGAAGACCCAGTACTTC	.	.	TRBJ2-5	TRBV13
CATRGAPQETQYF	TGTGCCACCAGGGGGGCACCTCAAGAGACCCAGTACTTC	once	.	TRBJ2-5	TRBV24-1
CATGDRYSNQPQHF	TGTGCCACCGGGGACAGGTATAGCAATCAGCCCCAGCATTTT	few	TRBD1	TRBJ1-5	TRBV24-1
CASSPAGQGWVYTF	TGCGCCAGCAGCCCCGCGGGACAGGGGTGGGTCTACACCTTC	.	TRBD1	TRBJ1-2	TRBV5-1
CASSFRVEDTEAFF	TGTGCCAGCAGTTTCAGGGTCGAGGACACTGAAGCTTTCTTT	.	.	TRBJ1-1	TRBV6-5
CASSLFEQGLETEAFF	TGTGCCAGCTCACTCTTCGAACAGGGTTTAGAAACTGAAGCTTTCTTT	.	.	TRBJ1-1	TRBV18
CASSLAGSVTDTQYF	TGCGCCAGCAGCTTGGCCGGGTCGGTCACAGATACGCAGTATTTT	.	.	TRBJ2-3	TRBV5-1
CASKGVREINQPQHF	TGTGCCAGTAAAGGGGTAAGGGAAATCAATCAGCCCCAGCATTTT	.	.	TRBJ1-5	TRBV19
CASSDQPTAMNTEAFF	TGTGCCAGCAGCGACCAACCGACAGCTATGAACACTGAAGCTTTCTTT	.	.	TRBJ1-1	TRBV11-2
CATSRGGYSGNTIYF	TGTGCCACCAGCAGAGGAGGCTACTCTGGAAACACCATATATTTT	once	.	TRBJ1-3	TRBV15
CASSKKYGTENTGELFF	TGTGCCAGCTCCAAAAAGTACGGGACAGAGAACACCGGGGAGCTGTTTTTT	.	TRBD1	TRBJ2-2	TRBV18
CASSLFQGPNTGELFF	TGTGCCAGCAGCTTATTTCAGGGCCCGAACACCGGGGAGCTGTTTTTT	.	.	TRBJ2-2	TRBV7-6
CASSLFRDRVAFF	TGTGCCAGCAGTCTATTCCGGGACAGGGTGGCTTTCTTT	.	TRBD1	TRBJ1-1	TRBV27
CAISESVQDTGELFF	TGTGCCATCAGTGAGTCGGTACAGGACACCGGGGAGCTGTTTTTT	.	.	TRBJ2-2	TRBV10-3
CASSDSHRGRTDTQYF	TGTGCCAGCAGTGACTCGCACAGGGGGCGCACAGATACGCAGTATTTT	.	TRBD1	TRBJ2-3	TRBV6-4
CASSHSGNSYNSPLHF	TGTGCCAGCAGCCACAGCGGGAACTCCTATAATTCACCCCTCCACTTT	.	.	TRBJ1-6	TRBV11-2
CASSPGNTEAFF	TGTGCCAGCAGCCCCGGGAACACTGAAGCTTTCTTT	.	.	TRBJ1-1	TRBV5-5
CASRPQGARGYTF	TGTGCCAGCAGACCTCAGGGGGCGCGGGGCTACACCTTC	.	TRBD1	TRBJ1-2	TRBV6-5
CAWDSGSGNTQYF	TGTGCCTGGGATAGCGGGAGCGGGAATACGCAGTATTTT	.	TRBD2	TRBJ2-3	TRBV30
CASSELGTAQETQYF	TGTGCCAGCAGTGAATTGGGGACTGCTCAAGAGACCCAGTACTTC	.	.	TRBJ2-5	TRBV2
CAIRPGQGRNEQYF	TGTGCCATCAGGCCGGGACAGGGTAGGAACGAGCAGTACTTC	.	TRBD1	TRBJ2-7	TRBV10-3
CASREIPRAGRGEKLFF	TGTGCCAGCAGAGAAATCCCGCGGGCTGGCAGGGGTGAAAAACTGTTTTTT	.	.	TRBJ1-4	TRBV21-1
CASKRSGVTDTQYF	TGTGCCAGTAAGAGGAGCGGGGTAACAGATACGCAGTATTTT	.	TRBD2	TRBJ2-3	TRBV19
CASSLGPDMNTEAFF	TGCGCCAGCAGCTTGGGGCCGGACATGAACACTGAAGCTTTCTTT	.	.	TRBJ1-1	TRBV5-1
CASSWGRTSVEDTQYF	TGTGCCAGCAGCTGGGGCAGGACTAGCGTGGAAGATACGCAGTATTTT	few	TRBD2	TRBJ2-3	TRBV5-4
CATSEASGGQETQYF	TGTGCCACCAGTGAGGCCTCAGGGGGGCAAGAGACCCAGTACTTC	.	.	TRBJ2-5	TRBV24-1
CASSFSGQGDYEQYF	TGTGCCAGCAGCTTTTCGGGACAGGGGGACTACGAGCAGTACTTC	.	TRBD1	TRBJ2-7	TRBV5-4
CASSALYSGDGDTGELFF	TGTGCCAGCAGCGCCCTTTATAGCGGGGACGGGGACACCGGGGAGCTGTTTTTT	.	TRBD2	TRBJ2-2	TRBV6-2/TRBV6-3
CAWTSRNEQFF	TGTGCCTGGACGTCCCGCAATGAGCAGTTCTTC	.	.	TRBJ2-1	TRBV30
CATSRDLTGAQPQHF	TGTGCCACCAGCAGAGATCTTACAGGGGCCCAGCCCCAGCATTTT	.	TRBD1	TRBJ1-5	TRBV15
CASSLQGWAPYNEQFF	TGTGCCAGCAGCCTACAGGGGTGGGCTCCCTACAATGAGCAGTTCTTC	once	TRBD1	TRBJ2-1	TRBV27
CASSIVSRYTF	TGTGCCAGCAGCATAGTGAGTCGCTACACCTTC	.	.	TRBJ1-2	TRBV9
CASSPRTGGLSTFGQYF	TGTGCCAGCAGCCCTAGGACAGGGGGTCTGTCGACTTTCGGGCAGTACTTC	.	TRBD1	TRBJ2-7	TRBV27
CASSPGSGGDYGYTF	TGTGCCAGCAGTCCCGGGTCAGGGGGCGACTATGGCTACACCTTC	.	TRBD1	TRBJ1-2	TRBV6-6
CASSLAVTSGDYNEQFF	TGTGCCAGCAGCTTAGCCGTAACTAGCGGGGACTACAATGAGCAGTTCTTC	.	TRBD2	TRBJ2-1	TRBV7-9
CASKSGGGALTDTQYF	TGTGCCAGCAAGTCAGGCGGTGGGGCCCTCACAGATACGCAGTATTTT	.	.	TRBJ2-3	TRBV2
CASSSYRGGYDEQYF	TGTGCCAGCAGTTCGTACCGGGGGGGGTATGACGAGCAGTACTTC	.	TRBD2	TRBJ2-7	TRBV6-5
CASSLTGDYNSPLHF	TGTGCCAGCAGTCTCACAGGAGACTATAATTCACCCCTCCACTTT	.	.	TRBJ1-6	TRBV27
CASSRWGSGISTDTQYF	TGTGCCAGCAGCCGATGGGGTAGCGGGATTTCCACAGATACGCAGTATTTT	.	TRBD2	TRBJ2-3	TRBV9
CASSPRTGISTDTQYF	TGTGCCAGCAGCCCCCGGACAGGGATCTCCACAGATACGCAGTATTTT	.	TRBD1	TRBJ2-3	TRBV7-9
CASSLTTGSLPNEQFF	TGCGCCAGCAGCTTGACTACAGGGAGTCTTCCCAATGAGCAGTTCTTC	few	.	TRBJ2-1	TRBV5-1
CASSHPSGGFGYGYTF	TGTGCCAGCAGCCACCCGTCAGGGGGGTTTGGCTATGGCTACACCTTC	.	TRBD1	TRBJ1-2	TRBV5-6
CASGFPRNEQFF	TGTGCTAGTGGCTTTCCCCGCAATGAGCAGTTCTTC	.	.	TRBJ2-1	TRBV12-5
CASSAASGNVDTQYF	TGTGCCAGCAGTGCGGCTAGCGGGAACGTAGATACGCAGTATTTT	.	TRBD2	TRBJ2-3	TRBV2
CASRGALEQFF	TGTGCCAGCAGGGGGGCCCTTGAGCAGTTCTTC	.	.	TRBJ2-1	TRBV2
CASSLQQGADEQFF	TGTGCCAGCAGCTTACAACAGGGGGCTGATGAGCAGTTCTTC	.	TRBD1	TRBJ2-1	TRBV11-2
CSAGQGARETQYF	TGCAGCGCAGGACAGGGGGCCAGGGAGACCCAGTACTTC	.	TRBD1	TRBJ2-5	TRBV29-1